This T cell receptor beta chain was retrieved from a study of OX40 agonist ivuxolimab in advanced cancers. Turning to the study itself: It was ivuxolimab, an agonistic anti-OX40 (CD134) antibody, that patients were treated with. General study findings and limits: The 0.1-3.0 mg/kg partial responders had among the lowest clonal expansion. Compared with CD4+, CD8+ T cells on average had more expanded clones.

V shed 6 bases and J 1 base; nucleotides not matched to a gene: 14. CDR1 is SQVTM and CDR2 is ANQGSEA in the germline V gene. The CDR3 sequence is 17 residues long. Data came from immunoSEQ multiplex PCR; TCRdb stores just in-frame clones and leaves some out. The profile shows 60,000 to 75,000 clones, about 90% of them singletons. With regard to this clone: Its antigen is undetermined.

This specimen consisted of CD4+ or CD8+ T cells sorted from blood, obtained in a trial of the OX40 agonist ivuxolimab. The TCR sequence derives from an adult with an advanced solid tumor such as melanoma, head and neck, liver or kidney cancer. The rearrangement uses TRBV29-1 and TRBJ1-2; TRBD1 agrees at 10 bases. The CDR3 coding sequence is TGCAGCGTCCTCGAGTGGGGGACAGGGGAAATTAACTATGGCTACACCTTC. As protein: CSVLEWGTGEINYGYTF.